This T cell receptor (beta chain) was sequenced during a study of Graves' ophthalmopathy and Graves' hyperthyroidism. Study outcomes and limitations: Between ophthalmopathy and stable hyperthyroidism, a 13-signature model drew a separation with approximately 87% sensitivity and roughly 78% specificity.

Amplification of TCR beta CDR3 regions used RNA transcripts. The first round was an RT-PCR with HTBI primers, and the second round was a multiplex PCR. TCRdb redid the calling of the multiplex PCR reads with MiXCR, one entry per CDR3 protein. The data show around 600,000 distinct CDR3 sequences, over 40% seen once. As concerns this clonotype: Its antigen is as yet unknown.

Germline CDR1 reads LNHDA; CDR2 reads SQIVND (reference sequence). The junction had 4 bases not matched to a gene; V was cut back by 4 bases and J by 6 bases. The length of the CDR3 is 14 residues. About 10 ml of fresh blood yielded the PBMCs by density gradient. The sequenced material came from peripheral blood. This chain links TRBV19 with TRBJ1-1, with 11 bases identical to TRBD1. This TCR was sampled from an adult man with Graves' ophthalmopathy. CDR3 coding DNA: TGTGCCAGTAGTACCGGACAGGGGGCTGCTGAAGCTTTCTTT. It encodes CASSTGQGAAEAFF.